Presented here are 11 T cell receptor beta chains from one specimen sequenced in a study of cytomegalovirus exposure and HLA in healthy donors. With 60 Vbeta and 13 Jbeta primers, the PCR was carried out. TCRdb's table, derived via immunoSEQ multiplex PCR, lists solely in-frame clones and lacks some. The data show 150,000 to 200,000 clones, approximately 80% seen once. Sequencing input: PBMCs. All receptors come from a middle-aged woman in good health and CMV-seronegative.

The genes are TRBV9 and TRBJ1-3, with 8 bases fitting TRBD1. The CDR3 consists of 16 residues. V shed 3 bases and J 2 bases; nucleotides not matched to a gene: 7. Germline CDR1 SGDLS, CDR2 YYNGEE. Here the CDR3 reads CASSARGQGPGNTIYF. The DNA of the CDR3 is TGTGCCAGCAGCGCAAGAGGACAGGGCCCTGGAAACACCATATATTTT.

This rearrangement joins TRBV19 to TRBJ2-1, with no clear D. Per germline, CDR1 LNHDA and CDR2 SQIVND (reference sequence). V was shortened by 0 bases and J by 0 bases, with 6 bases between the two germline ends. The length of the CDR3 is 15 residues. This chain's CDR3 is CASSIEIHSYNEQFF. The DNA of the CDR3 is TGTGCCAGTAGTATAGAAATTCACTCCTACAATGAGCAGTTCTTC.

This rearrangement joins TRBV7-2 to TRBJ2-4; D gene unclear. The CDR3 is 13 amino acids. CDR1 is SGHTA, CDR2 FQGNSA, per germline. Trimming left V 2 bases short and J 5 bases short, with 7 bases between. CDR3 nucleotide sequence: TGTGCCAGCAGCTTAACCGAGCAAAACATTCAGTACTTC. Translating gives CASSLTEQNIQYF.

The chain joins TRBV7-8 to TRBJ1-1; no clear D gene. The CDR3 totals 18 residues. Trimming left V 1 base short and J 1 base short, with 19 bases between. Germline V CDR1 and CDR2: SGHVS, FQNEAQ. The CDR3 sequence: CASSLVVTRAPRNTEAFF. CDR3 coding DNA: TGTGCCAGCAGCTTAGTGGTAACGAGGGCCCCTAGGAACACTGAAGCTTTCTTT.

This chain uses TRBV7-9 with TRBJ2-1; 9 nucleotides align to TRBD1. Germline V CDR1 and CDR2: SEHNR, FQNEAQ (reference sequence). V gave up 5 bases and J gave up 7 bases; unmatched junction bases: 9. The CDR3 is 15 amino acids. CDR3 loop: CASSLPGQGVNEQFF. CDR3 DNA: TGTGCCAGCAGCCTTCCGGGACAGGGAGTAAATGAGCAGTTCTTC.

In this sample, this clone turned up once. The gene calls are TRBV30 and TRBJ2-7, with D tentatively TRBD1 (6 bases). This CDR3 is built from 15 residues. Trimming stripped 0 bases from V and 0 bases from J, with 12 bases between. From germline, CDR1 is GTSNPN and CDR2 SVGIG (reference sequence). The CDR3 loop is CAWSVRSGASYEQYF. Here the CDR3 DNA reads TGTGCCTGGAGTGTAAGGTCAGGGGCCTCCTACGAGCAGTACTTC.

The V gene is TRBV5-1, the J gene TRBJ2-7; the D is unclear. Trimming took 0 bases from V and 8 from J, leaving 15 bases between them. CDR1 and CDR2 (germline): SGHRS, YFSETQ. The CDR3 loop spans 14 amino acids. The CDR3 DNA is TGCGCCAGCAGCTTGGAGCTCCTGGAGCAGAAGCAGTACTTC. Its translation is CASSLELLEQKQYF.

CDR3 nucleotide sequence: TGTGCCAGCAGACGGGACAGGGGGTTGGACACTGAAGCTTTCTTT. It specifies CASRRDRGLDTEAFF. The rearrangement uses TRBV6-5 and TRBJ1-1; TRBD1 agrees at 11 bases. The CDR3 length is 15 residues. CDR1 is MNHEY and CDR2 is SVGAGI in the germline V gene. V shed 6 bases and J 3 bases; nucleotides not matched to a gene: 6.

DNA for the CDR3: TGCGCCAGCAGCTTCGGTCCGGGAAATCAGCCCCAGCATTTT. Translation gives CASSFGPGNQPQHF. J is TRBJ1-5 and V is TRBV5-1; D not resolved. Germline lookup yields CDR1 SGHRS and CDR2 YFSETQ. The CDR3 has 14 amino acids. Trimming removed 2 bases from V and 4 bases from J, with 10 bases in between.

This clone appeared once. This chain uses TRBV7-6 with TRBJ2-1; 10 positions match TRBD2. Germline V CDR1 and CDR2: SGHVS, FNYEAQ. The junction had 22 bases not matched to a gene; V was cut back by 4 bases and J by 1 base. This CDR3 is 22 amino acids long. The CDR3 protein is CASSSTNKPHKLAGPSYNEQFF. For the CDR3, the DNA is TGTGCCAGCAGCTCTACTAATAAACCACATAAACTAGCGGGGCCTTCCTACAATGAGCAGTTCTTC.

This chain joins TRBV18 and TRBJ2-1, with 14 bases aligning to TRBD2. The CDR3 contains 18 residues. V lost 3 bases and J lost 4; bases outside the gene matches: 8. Per germline, CDR1 KGHSH and CDR2 LQKENI. CDR3 sequence reads: CASSPPRGTSGSYNEQFF. The CDR3 nucleotides read TGTGCCAGCTCACCCCCCAGGGGGACTAGCGGGAGTTACAATGAGCAGTTCTTC.